The 2 T cell receptor beta chains in this list originate from one sample, sequenced in a study of blood T cell repertoires in COVID-19. TCRdb keeps only in-frame clones here, not all; method: immunoSEQ multiplex PCR. This sample has about 230,000 clones, with roughly 85% found just once. The source material was peripheral blood. Receptors originate from a middle-aged man with acute or convalescent COVID-19.

CDR3 nucleotide sequence: TGTGCCAGCAGCCCTGGACAGGGGCCCGGTCTCTACACTGAAGCTTTCTTT. Encoded protein: CASSPGQGPGLYTEAFF. V gene TRBV3-1 (or the pseudogene TRBV3-2) combines with J gene TRBJ1-1; TRBD1 matches at 9 bases. V was pared by 4 bases and J by 3 bases, with 12 bases of the junction left unmatched. Germline CDR1 and CDR2: LGHDT and YNNKEL (reference sequence). The CDR3 spans 17 residues.

The rearrangement links TRBV2 to TRBJ1-1; D is unclear. The germline CDR1 and CDR2 sequences are SNHLY and FYNNEI. Deletions cut 7 bases from V and 3 bases from J, with 9 bases between. The CDR3 consists of 12 residues. CDR3 DNA: TGTGCCAGCAACTTGCACGACACTGAAGCTTTCTTT. This gives the protein CASNLHDTEAFF.